This T cell receptor beta chain was found in a study of T cell changes during pregnancy in multiple sclerosis. TCRdb's copy holds only in-frame clones and misses some; the assay was immunoSEQ multiplex PCR. The sample holds tens of thousands of clones; about 91% are singletons and the top ten take 2.3%. This CDR3 has 15 amino acids. Germline assignment: CDR1 SGHAT and CDR2 FQNNGV. V dropped 0 bases and J dropped 7 bases, with 15 bases sitting between them. V usage is TRBV11-2 and J usage is TRBJ1-2; the D gene is possibly TRBD1 (5 bases). The material sequenced was peripheral blood, taken in the first trimester of pregnancy. The source is a female donor with multiple sclerosis, enrolled in a pregnancy study. CDR3: CASSLEVRRDVGYTF. CDR3 bases: TGTGCCAGCAGCTTAGAAGTCCGCAGGGATGTTGGCTACACCTTC. The full variable domain, completed using reference TRBV11-2 and TRBJ1-2, is EAGVAQSPRYKIIEKRQSVAFWCNPISGHATLYWYQQILGQGPKLLIQFQNNGVVDDSQLPKDRFSAERLKGVDSTLKIQPAKLEDSAVYLCASSLEVRRDVGYTFGSGTRLTVV.